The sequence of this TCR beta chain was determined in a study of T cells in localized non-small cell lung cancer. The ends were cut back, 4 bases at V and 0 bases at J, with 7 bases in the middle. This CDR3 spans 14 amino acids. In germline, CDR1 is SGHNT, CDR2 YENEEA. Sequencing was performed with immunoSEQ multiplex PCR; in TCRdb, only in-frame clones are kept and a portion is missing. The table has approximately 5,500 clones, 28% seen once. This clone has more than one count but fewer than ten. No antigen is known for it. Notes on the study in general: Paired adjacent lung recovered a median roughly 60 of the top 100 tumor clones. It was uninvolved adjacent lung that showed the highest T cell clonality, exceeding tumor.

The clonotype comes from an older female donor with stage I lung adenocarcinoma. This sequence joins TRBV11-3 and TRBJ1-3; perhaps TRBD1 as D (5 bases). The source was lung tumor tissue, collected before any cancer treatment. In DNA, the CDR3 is TGTGCCAGCAGCTCCCAGGGCTCTGGAAACACCATATATTTT. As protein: CASSSQGSGNTIYF.